The rows below give T cell receptor beta chains drawn from one sample of a study of control samples from healthy donors and cancer patients. Libraries were prepared by immunoSEQ multiplex PCR; TCRdb keeps only in-frame clonotypes and omits some of them. The table includes about 120,000 clones, 88% detected once. Sequenced: blood. Receptor source: a woman in her sixties or seventies in good health. CDR3s include the opening cysteine and the closing phenylalanine or tryptophan. The D gene is left open where the match is weak. Clone size appears in some rows only: once, few, many, or a class for an expanded clone.

j_call	d_call	v_call	clone_size	cdr3_length	cdr3_nt	cdr3_aa
TRBJ1-3	.	TRBV11-2	.	15	TGTGCCAGCAGCGCCAGACAGTACTCTGGAAACACCATATATTTT	CASSARQYSGNTIYF
TRBJ2-7	.	TRBV12-3/TRBV12-4	.	12	TGTGCCAGCAGTTTAGCGTTGTACGAGCAGTACTTC	CASSLALYEQYF
TRBJ1-3	.	TRBV6-5	.	14	TGTGCCAGCAGGAAAGCAGGGTCCGGAAACACCATATATTTT	CASRKAGSGNTIYF
TRBJ2-7	.	TRBV29-1	.	16	TGCAGCGTTGAAGATCAGAAACAGGGAAACTCCTACGAGCAGTACTTC	CSVEDQKQGNSYEQYF
TRBJ1-2	.	TRBV2	once	13	TGTGCCAGCAGTGACGACGGATCCTATGGCTACACCTTC	CASSDDGSYGYTF
TRBJ1-5	.	TRBV7-9	few	12	TGTGCCAGCAGTCGAACCGATCAGCCCCAGCATTTT	CASSRTDQPQHF
TRBJ2-7	.	TRBV6-1	.	13	TGTGCCAGCAGTGAAGCACAGGAATACGAGCAGTACTTC	CASSEAQEYEQYF
TRBJ2-7	.	TRBV2	.	12	TGTGCCAGCAGTGTTCGGGTCTACGAGCAGTACTTC	CASSVRVYEQYF
TRBJ2-6	.	TRBV12-2	.	17	TGTGCAAGTCGCCCTAACTCGCGGAGCTCTGGGGCCAACGTCCTGACTTTC	CASRPNSRSSGANVLTF
TRBJ1-3	.	TRBV2	.	16	TGTGCCAGCAGTGCTGGCGACGGATATCAGGGAAACACCATATATTTT	CASSAGDGYQGNTIYF
TRBJ2-2	TRBD2	TRBV4-1	once	19	TGCGCCAGCAGCCCCCAAGGACTAGCGGGGGGAGGAGACACCGGGGAGCTGTTTTTT	CASSPQGLAGGGDTGELFF
TRBJ1-2	.	TRBV5-1	.	12	TGCGCCAGCAGCTACGGTGGCGAGGGCTACACCTTC	CASSYGGEGYTF
TRBJ1-1	.	TRBV6-6	.	13	TGTGCCAGCAGCTCCCGCGGACAGAATGAAGCTTTCTTT	CASSSRGQNEAFF
TRBJ1-1	TRBD1	TRBV6-5	.	13	TGTGCCAGCAGCGGACAGGGGGCTACTGAAGCTTTCTTT	CASSGQGATEAFF
TRBJ1-4	TRBD1	TRBV10-2	.	14	TGCGCCAGCAGAGGGACAGCAACTAATGAAAAACTGTTTTTT	CASRGTATNEKLFF
TRBJ1-1	.	TRBV5-1	.	13	TGCGCCAGCAGAGATGGGGCGCGCACTGAAGCTTTCTTT	CASRDGARTEAFF
TRBJ1-2	.	TRBV5-6	.	14	TGTGCCAGCAGCCCCGGACCGGGCTCGGGTGGCTACACCTTC	CASSPGPGSGGYTF
TRBJ1-1	TRBD1	TRBV5-1	.	16	TGCGCCAGCAGCTGGGGGGACAGGGGTCGAAACACTGAAGCTTTCTTT	CASSWGDRGRNTEAFF
TRBJ2-1	TRBD2	TRBV5-1	.	16	TGCGCCAGCAGCCGAGGGGTAGCGGGGGGTGACAATGAGCAGTTCTTC	CASSRGVAGGDNEQFF
TRBJ1-5	.	TRBV5-8	.	13	TGTGGAAACGCCCCCCGGGGAGAACAGCCCCAGCATTTT	CGNAPRGEQPQHF
TRBJ1-2	.	TRBV4-3	.	17	TGCGCCAGCAGCCAAGATTGGGGTGGAGGGGTGACTCGTGGCTACACCTTC	CASSQDWGGGVTRGYTF
TRBJ2-4	.	TRBV7-2	.	16	TGTGCCAGCAGCTTGATCTGGAACCTAGCCAAAAACATTCAGTACTTC	CASSLIWNLAKNIQYF
TRBJ2-2	.	TRBV7-2	.	16	TGTGCCAGCAGCCCCGGGGCTAGGGGACCTGACGGGGAGCTGTTTTTT	CASSPGARGPDGELFF
TRBJ2-1	TRBD2	TRBV6-5	.	14	TGTGCCAGCAGTTACAGGCCAGCGGGGGGGTCGCAGTTCTTC	CASSYRPAGGSQFF
TRBJ2-7	.	TRBV5-6	.	14	TGTGCCAGCAGGCCCGGGGTCGGTTCCTACGAGCAGTACTTC	CASRPGVGSYEQYF